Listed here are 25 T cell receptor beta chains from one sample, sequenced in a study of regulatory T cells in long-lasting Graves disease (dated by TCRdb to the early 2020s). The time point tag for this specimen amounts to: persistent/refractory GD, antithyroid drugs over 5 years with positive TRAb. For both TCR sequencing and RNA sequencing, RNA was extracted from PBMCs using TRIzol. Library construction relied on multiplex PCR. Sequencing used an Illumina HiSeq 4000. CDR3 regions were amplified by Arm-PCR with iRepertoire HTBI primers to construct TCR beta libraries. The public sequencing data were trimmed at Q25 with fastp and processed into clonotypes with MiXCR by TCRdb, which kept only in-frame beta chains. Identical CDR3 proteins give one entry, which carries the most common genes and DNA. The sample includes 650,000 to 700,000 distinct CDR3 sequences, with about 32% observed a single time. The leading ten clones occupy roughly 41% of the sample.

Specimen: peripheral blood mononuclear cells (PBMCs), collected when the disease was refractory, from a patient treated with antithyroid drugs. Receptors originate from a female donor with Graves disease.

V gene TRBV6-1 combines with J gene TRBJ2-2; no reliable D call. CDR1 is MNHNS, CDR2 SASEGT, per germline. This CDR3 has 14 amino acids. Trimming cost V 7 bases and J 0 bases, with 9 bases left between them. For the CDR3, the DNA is TGTGCCAGCAAGATCCTATCGAACACCGGGGAGCTGTTTTTT. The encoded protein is CASKILSNTGELFF.

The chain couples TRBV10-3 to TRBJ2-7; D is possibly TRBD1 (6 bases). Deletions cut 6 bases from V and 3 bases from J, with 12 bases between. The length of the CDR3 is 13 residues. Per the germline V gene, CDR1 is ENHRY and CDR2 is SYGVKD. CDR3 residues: CAIRGAVDYEQYF. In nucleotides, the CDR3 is TGTGCCATCAGGGGGGCGGTGGACTACGAGCAGTACTTC.

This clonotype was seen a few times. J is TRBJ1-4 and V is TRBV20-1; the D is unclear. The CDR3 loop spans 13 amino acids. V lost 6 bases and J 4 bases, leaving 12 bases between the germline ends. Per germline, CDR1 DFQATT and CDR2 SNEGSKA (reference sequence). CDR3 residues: CSASVGDNEKLFF. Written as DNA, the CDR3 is TGCAGTGCCTCGGTAGGAGATAATGAAAAACTGTTTTTT.

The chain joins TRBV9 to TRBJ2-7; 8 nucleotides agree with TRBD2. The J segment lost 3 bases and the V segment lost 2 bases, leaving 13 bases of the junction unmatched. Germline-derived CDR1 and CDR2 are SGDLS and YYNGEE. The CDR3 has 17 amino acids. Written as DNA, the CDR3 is TGTGCCAGCAGCGTGGAGGGTACTAGCGGAGAGGACTACGAGCAGTACTTC. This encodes CASSVEGTSGEDYEQYF.

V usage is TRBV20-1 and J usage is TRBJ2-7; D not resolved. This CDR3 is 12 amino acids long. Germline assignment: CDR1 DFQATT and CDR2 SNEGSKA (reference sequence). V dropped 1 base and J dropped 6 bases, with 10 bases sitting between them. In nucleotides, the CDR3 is TGCAGTGCTAGAGTTAGTGGAAGCGAGCAGTACTTC. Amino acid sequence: CSARVSGSEQYF.

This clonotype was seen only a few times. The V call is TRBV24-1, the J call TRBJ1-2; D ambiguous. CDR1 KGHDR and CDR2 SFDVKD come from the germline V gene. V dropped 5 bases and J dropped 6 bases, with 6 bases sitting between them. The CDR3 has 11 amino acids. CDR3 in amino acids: CATSGTDGYTF. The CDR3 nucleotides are TGTGCCACCAGTGGTACTGATGGCTACACCTTC.

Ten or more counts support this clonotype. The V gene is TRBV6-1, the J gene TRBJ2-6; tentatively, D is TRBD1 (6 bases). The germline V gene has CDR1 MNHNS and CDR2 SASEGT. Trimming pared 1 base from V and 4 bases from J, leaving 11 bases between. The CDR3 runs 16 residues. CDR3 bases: TGTGCCAGCAGTGAAGAAACAGGGACAGGGGCCAACGTCCTGACTTTC. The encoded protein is CASSEETGTGANVLTF.

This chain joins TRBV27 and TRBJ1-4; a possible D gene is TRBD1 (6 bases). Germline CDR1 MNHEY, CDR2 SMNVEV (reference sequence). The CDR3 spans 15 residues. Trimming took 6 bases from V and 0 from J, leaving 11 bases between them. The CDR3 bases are TGTGCCAGCAGGTGGGGGGGCTCAACTAATGAAAAACTGTTTTTT. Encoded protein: CASRWGGSTNEKLFF.

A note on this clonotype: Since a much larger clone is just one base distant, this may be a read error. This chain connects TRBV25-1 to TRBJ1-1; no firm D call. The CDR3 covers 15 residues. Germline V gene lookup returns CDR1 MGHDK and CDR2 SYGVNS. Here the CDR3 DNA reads TGTGCCGGCAGTGAAAGCGTAATTCTGAACACTGAAGCTTTCTTT. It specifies CAGSESVILNTEAFF.

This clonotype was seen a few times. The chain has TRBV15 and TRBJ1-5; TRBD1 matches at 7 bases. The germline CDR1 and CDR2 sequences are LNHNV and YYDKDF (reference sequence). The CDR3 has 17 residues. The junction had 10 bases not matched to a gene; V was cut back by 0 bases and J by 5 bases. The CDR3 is CATSREDHRGFDQPQHF. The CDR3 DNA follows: TGTGCCACCAGCAGAGAAGATCACAGGGGATTTGATCAGCCCCAGCATTTT.

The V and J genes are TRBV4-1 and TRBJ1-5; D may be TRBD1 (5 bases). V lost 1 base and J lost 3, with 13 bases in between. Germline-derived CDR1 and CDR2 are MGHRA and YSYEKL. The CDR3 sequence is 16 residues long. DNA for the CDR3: TGCGCCAGCAGCCAAGTACAGGTGGATCACAATCAGCCCCAGCATTTT. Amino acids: CASSQVQVDHNQPQHF.

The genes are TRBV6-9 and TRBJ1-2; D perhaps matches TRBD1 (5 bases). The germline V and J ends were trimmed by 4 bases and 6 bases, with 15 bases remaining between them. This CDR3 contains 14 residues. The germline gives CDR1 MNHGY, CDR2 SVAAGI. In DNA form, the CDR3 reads TGTGCCAGCAGTTCCTCGGGGACCTATAATGGCTACACCTTC. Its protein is CASSSSGTYNGYTF.

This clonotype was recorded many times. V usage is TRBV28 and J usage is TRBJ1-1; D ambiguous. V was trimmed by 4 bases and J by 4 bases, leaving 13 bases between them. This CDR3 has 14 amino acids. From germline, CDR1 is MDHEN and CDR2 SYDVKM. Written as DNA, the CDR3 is TGTGCCAGCAGTTCCCCGGGCCCGGGCACTGAAGCTTTCTTT. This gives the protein CASSSPGPGTEAFF.

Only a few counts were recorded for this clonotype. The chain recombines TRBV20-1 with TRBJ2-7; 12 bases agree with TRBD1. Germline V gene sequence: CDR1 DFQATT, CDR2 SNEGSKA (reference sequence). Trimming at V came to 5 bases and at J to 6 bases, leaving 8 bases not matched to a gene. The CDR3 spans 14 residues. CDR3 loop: CSAATGTGGAEQYF. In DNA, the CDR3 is TGCAGTGCTGCCACCGGGACAGGGGGCGCCGAGCAGTACTTC.

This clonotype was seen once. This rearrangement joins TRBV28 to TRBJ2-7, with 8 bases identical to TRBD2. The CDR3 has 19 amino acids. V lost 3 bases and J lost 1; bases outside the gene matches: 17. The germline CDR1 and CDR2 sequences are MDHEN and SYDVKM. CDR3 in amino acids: CASSFISGLGTFRSYEQYF. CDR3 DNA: TGTGCCAGCAGTTTTATCTCGGGACTAGGAACCTTTCGGTCCTACGAGCAGTACTTC. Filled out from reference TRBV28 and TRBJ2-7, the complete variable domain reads DVKVTQSSRYLVKRTGEKVFLECVQDMDHENMFWYRQDPGLGLRLIYFSYDVKMKEKGDIPEGYSVSREKKERFSLILESASTNQTSMYLCASSFISGLGTFRSYEQYFGPGTRLTVT.

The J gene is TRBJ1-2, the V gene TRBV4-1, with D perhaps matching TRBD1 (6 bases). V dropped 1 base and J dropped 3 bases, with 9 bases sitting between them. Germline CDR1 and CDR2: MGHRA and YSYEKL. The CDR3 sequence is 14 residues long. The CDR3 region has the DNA TGCGCCAGCAGCCAAGCATGGACAGACTATGGCTACACCTTC. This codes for CASSQAWTDYGYTF.

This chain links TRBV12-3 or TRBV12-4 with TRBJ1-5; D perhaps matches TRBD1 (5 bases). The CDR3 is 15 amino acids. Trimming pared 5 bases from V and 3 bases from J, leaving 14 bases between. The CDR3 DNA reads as TGTGCCAGCAGTGCCTCTGGGGCTAACAATCAGCCCCAGCATTTT. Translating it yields CASSASGANNQPQHF.

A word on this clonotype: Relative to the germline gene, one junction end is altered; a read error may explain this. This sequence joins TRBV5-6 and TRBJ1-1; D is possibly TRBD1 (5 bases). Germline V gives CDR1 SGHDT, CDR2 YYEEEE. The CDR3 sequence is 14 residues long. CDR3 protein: CASNLTVQGTEAFF. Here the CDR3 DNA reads TGTGCCAGCAACTTGACTGTGCAGGGCACTGAAGCTTTCTTT.

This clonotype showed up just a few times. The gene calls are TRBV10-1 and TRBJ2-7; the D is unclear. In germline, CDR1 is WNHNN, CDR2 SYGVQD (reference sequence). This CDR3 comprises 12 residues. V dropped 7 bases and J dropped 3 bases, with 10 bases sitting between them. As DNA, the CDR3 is TGCGCCAGCAAGTCAGTCGACTACGAGCAGTACTTC. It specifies CASKSVDYEQYF.

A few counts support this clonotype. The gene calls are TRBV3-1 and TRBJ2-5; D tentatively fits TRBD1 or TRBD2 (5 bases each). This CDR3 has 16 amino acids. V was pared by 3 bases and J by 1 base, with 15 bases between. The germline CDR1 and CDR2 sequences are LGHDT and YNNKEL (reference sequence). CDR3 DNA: TGTGCCAGCAGCCAGGGGGTGGCGAGACTCCAAGAGACCCAGTACTTC. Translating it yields CASSQGVARLQETQYF.

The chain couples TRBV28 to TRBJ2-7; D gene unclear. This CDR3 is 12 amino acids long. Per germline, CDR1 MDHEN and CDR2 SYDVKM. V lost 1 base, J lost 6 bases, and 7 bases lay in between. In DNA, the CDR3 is TGTGCCAGCAGTTTATACGGCTTCGAGCAGTACTTC. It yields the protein CASSLYGFEQYF.

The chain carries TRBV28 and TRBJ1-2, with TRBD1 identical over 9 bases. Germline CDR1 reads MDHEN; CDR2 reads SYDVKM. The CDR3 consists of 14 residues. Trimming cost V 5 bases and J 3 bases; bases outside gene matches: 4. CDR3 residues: CASSTGGRYYGYTF. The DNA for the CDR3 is TGTGCCAGCAGTACAGGGGGCAGATACTATGGCTACACCTTC.

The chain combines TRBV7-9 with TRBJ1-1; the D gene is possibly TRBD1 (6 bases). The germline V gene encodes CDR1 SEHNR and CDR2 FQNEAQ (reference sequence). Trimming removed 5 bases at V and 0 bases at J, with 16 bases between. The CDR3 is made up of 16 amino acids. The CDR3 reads CASSVGNRAVNTEAFF. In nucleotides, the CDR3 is TGTGCCAGCAGCGTAGGTAACAGGGCGGTGAACACTGAAGCTTTCTTT.

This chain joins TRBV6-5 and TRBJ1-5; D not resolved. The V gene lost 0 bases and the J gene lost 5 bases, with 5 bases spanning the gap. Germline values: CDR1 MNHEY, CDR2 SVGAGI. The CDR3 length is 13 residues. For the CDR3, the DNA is TGTGCCAGCAGTTACTCGGCAGATCAGCCCCAGCATTTT. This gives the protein CASSYSADQPQHF.

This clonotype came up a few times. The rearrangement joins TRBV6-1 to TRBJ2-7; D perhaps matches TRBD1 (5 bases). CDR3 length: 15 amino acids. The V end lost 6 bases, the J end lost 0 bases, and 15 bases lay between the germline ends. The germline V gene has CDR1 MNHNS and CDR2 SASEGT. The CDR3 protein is CASSLRQPSSYEQYF. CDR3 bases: TGTGCCAGCAGCTTAAGACAGCCGAGCTCCTACGAGCAGTACTTC.